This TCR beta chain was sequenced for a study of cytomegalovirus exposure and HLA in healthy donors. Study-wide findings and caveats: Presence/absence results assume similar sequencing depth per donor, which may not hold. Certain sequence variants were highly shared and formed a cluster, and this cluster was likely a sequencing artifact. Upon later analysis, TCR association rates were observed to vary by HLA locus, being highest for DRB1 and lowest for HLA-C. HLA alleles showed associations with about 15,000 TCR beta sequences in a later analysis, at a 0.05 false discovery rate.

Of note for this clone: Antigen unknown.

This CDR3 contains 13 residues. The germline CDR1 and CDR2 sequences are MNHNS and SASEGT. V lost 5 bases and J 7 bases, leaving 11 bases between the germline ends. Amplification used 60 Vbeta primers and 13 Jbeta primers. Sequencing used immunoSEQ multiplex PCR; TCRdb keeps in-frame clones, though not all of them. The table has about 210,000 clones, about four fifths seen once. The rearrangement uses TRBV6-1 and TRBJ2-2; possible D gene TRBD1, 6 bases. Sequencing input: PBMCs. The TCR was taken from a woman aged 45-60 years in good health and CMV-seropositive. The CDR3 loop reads CASSPQGYGELFF. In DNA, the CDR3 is TGTGCCAGCAGTCCACAGGGATACGGGGAGCTGTTTTTT.